This T cell receptor beta chain was captured in a study of blood T cell repertoires in COVID-19. The CDR3 runs to 14 residues. Germline CDR1 reads SGHVS; CDR2 reads FQNEAQ. V was trimmed by 5 bases and J by 0 bases, leaving 10 bases between them. Generated by immunoSEQ multiplex PCR, the TCRdb table keeps only in-frame clones and is missing some. The sample carries around 300,000 clones, around 88% recorded once. V usage is TRBV7-8 and J usage is TRBJ1-2; no reliable D call. This TCR derives from a man aged 30-40 years with active or convalescent COVID-19. The material sequenced was peripheral blood. CDR3 region: CASSPHRTNYGYTF. The CDR3, as DNA: TGTGCCAGCAGCCCCCACAGAACTAACTATGGCTACACCTTC.